This TCR beta chain emerged from a study of control samples from healthy donors and cancer patients (dated by TCRdb to the early 2020s). With regard to this clone: Its antigen target is currently unknown. No base quality values were provided; no much bigger clone lies one nucleotide off.

To prepare the library, the immunoSEQ multiplex PCR assay was applied. TCRdb provides this immuneACCESS table in a form limited to in-frame rearrangements. Some clones are lacking; in checked studies, under half of them reflect an unresolved V gene, and why the rest are absent is not known. The sample profile shows 150,000 to 180,000 clones; approximately 94% of them were found once. Approximately 6% of the sample belongs to the ten largest clones. The source of this sequence is a man aged 35-49 years in good health. Sequenced sample: blood.

CDR3 sequence: CASSDLRETQYF. The nucleotides are TGTGCCAGCAGTGACTTGCGGGAGACCCAGTACTTC. The chain couples TRBV2 to TRBJ2-5, with no confidently assigned D gene. The germline V gene provides CDR1 SNHLY and CDR2 FYNNEI. There are 12 amino acids in the CDR3, from cysteine to phenylalanine inclusive. Of the read, only the CDR3 DNA is kept; its 36 bases are in frame from base 1. At the junction V is shortened by 3 bases and J by 5 bases, with 7 bases in between.